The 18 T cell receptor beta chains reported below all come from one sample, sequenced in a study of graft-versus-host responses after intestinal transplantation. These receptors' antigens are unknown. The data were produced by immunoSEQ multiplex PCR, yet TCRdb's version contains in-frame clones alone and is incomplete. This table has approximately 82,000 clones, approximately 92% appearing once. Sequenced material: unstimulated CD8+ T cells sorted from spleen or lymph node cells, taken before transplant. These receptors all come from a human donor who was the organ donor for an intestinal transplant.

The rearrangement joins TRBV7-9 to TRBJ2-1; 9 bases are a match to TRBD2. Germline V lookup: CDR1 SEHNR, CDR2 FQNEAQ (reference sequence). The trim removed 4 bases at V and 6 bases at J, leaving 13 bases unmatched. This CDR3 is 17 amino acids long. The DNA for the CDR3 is TGTGCCAGCAGCTCCACCCATTTACTAGCGGGCCTCAATGAGCAGTTCTTC. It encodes CASSSTHLLAGLNEQFF.

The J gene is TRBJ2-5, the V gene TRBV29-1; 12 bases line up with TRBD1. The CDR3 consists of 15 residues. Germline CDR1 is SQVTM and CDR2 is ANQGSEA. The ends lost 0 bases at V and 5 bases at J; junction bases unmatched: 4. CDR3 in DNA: TGCAGCGTTGAAGATGGGGACAGGGGGCCGGAGACCCAGTACTTC. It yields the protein CSVEDGDRGPETQYF.

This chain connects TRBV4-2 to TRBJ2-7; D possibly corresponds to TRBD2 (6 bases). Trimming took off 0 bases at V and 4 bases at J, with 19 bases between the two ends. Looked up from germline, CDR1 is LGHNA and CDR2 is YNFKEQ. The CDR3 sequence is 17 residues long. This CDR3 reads CASSQDREWRDRYEQYF. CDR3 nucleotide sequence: TGTGCCAGCAGCCAAGATCGAGAGTGGCGGGATCGGTACGAGCAGTACTTC.

The CDR3 sequence is CASSTGTGAYNEQFF. DNA of the CDR3: TGTGCCAGTAGTACCGGGACAGGGGCTTACAATGAGCAGTTCTTC. This chain connects TRBV19 to TRBJ2-1; 10 nucleotides match TRBD1. V gave up 4 bases and J gave up 4 bases; unmatched junction bases: 4. The germline V gene has CDR1 LNHDA and CDR2 SQIVND (reference sequence). The CDR3 is made up of 15 amino acids. Together with reference TRBV19 and TRBJ2-1, the CDR3 gives the full variable domain: DGGITQSPKYLFRKEGQNVTLSCEQNLNHDAMYWYRQDPGQGLRLIYYSQIVNDFQKGDIAEGYSVSREKKESFPLTVTSAQKNPTAFYLCASSTGTGAYNEQFFGPGTRLTVL.

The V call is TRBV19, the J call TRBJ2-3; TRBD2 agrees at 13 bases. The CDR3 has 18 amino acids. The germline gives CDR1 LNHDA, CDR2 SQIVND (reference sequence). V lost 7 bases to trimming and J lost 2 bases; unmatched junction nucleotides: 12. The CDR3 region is CASTGPAGTSGTTDTQYF. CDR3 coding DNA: TGTGCCAGTACGGGGCCAGCCGGGACTAGCGGGACCACAGATACGCAGTATTTT.

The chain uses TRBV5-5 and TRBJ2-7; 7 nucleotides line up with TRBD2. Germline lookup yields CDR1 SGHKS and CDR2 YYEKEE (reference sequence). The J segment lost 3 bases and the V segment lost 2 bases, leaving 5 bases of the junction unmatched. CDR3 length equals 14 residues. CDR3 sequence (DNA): TGTGCCAGCAGCTTTAGGGACTACTACTACGAGCAGTACTTC. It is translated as CASSFRDYYYEQYF.

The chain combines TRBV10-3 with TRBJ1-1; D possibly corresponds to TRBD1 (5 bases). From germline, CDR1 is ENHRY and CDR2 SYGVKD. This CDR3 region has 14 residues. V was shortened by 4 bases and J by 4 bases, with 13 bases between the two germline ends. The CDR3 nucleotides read TGTGCCATCAGTGGGCAAGAAGGGGCCACTGAAGCTTTCTTT. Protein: CAISGQEGATEAFF.

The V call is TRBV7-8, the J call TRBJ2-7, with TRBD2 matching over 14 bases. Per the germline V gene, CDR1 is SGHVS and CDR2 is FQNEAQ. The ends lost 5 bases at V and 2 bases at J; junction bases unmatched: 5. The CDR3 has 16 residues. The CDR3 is CASSGGLAGGTYEQYF. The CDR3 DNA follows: TGTGCCAGCAGCGGAGGACTAGCGGGAGGCACCTACGAGCAGTACTTC.

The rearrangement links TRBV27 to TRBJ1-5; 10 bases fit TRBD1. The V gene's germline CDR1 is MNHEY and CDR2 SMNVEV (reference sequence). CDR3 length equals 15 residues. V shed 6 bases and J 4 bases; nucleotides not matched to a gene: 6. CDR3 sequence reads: CASSGQGDRNQPQHF. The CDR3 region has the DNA TGTGCCAGCAGCGGACAGGGGGATAGGAATCAGCCCCAGCATTTT.

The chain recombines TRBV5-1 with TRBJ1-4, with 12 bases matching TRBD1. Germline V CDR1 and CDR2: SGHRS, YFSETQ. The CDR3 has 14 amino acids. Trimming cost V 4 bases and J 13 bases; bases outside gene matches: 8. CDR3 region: CASSPGTGGDGLFF. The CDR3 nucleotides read TGCGCCAGCAGCCCCGGGACAGGGGGCGACGGACTGTTTTTT.

DNA of the CDR3: TGTGCCAGCAGCCAAGTGGGACAGGGTAACTATGGCTACACCTTC. Protein sequence: CASSQVGQGNYGYTF. J is TRBJ1-2 and V is TRBV4-2; 9 positions agree with TRBD1. The CDR3 is 15 amino acids. Germline loops: CDR1 LGHNA, CDR2 YNFKEQ. J lost 1 base, V lost 1 base, and 1 base had no gene match.

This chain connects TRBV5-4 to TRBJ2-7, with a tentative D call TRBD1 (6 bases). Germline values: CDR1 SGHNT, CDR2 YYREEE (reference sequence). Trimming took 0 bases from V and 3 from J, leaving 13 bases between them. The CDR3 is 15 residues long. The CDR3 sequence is CASSLATGPGYEQYF. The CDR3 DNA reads TGTGCCAGCAGCTTGGCCACAGGGCCTGGCTACGAGCAGTACTTC.

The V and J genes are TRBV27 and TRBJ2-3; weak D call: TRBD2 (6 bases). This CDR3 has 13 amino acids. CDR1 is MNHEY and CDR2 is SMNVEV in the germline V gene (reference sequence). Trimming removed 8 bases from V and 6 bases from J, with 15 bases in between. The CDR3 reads CASRGGKADTQYF. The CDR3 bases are TGTGCCAGCCGCGGCGGGAAGGCTGATACGCAGTATTTT.

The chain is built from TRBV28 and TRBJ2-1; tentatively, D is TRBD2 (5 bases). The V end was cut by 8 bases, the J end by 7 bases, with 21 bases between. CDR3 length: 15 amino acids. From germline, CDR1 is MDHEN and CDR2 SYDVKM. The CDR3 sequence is CASLSGGRGRNEQFF. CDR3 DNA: TGTGCCAGCCTCTCCGGTGGGAGAGGTCGTAATGAGCAGTTCTTC.

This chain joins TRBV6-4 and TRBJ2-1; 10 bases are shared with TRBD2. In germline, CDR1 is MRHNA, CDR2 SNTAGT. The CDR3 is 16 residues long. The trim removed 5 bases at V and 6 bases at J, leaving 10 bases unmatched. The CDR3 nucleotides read TGTGCCAGCAGTAACCCCTCGAGCGGGGGGGTCAATGAGCAGTTCTTC. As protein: CASSNPSSGGVNEQFF.

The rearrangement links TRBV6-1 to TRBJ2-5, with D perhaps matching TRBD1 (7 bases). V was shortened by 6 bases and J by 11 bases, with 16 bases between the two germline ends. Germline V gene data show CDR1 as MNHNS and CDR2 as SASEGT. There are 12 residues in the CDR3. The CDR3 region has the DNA TGTGCCAGCAGGGACAGGACGGGGGAGCAGTACTTC. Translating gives CASRDRTGEQYF.

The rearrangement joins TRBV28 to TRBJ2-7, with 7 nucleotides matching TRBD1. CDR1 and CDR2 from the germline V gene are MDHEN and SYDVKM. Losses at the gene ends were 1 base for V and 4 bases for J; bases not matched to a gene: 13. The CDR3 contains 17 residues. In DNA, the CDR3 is TGTGCCAGCAGTTTATTTTTAGGGTCGGGACAGATGTACGAGCAGTACTTC. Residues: CASSLFLGSGQMYEQYF.

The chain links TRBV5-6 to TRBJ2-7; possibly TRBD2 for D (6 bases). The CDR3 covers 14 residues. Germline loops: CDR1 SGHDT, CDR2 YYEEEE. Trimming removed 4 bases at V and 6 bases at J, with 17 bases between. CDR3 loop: CASSPWGGSVEQYF. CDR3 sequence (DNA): TGTGCCAGCAGCCCCTGGGGAGGTTCTGTCGAGCAGTACTTC.